This T cell receptor (beta chain) was sequenced for a study of T cell changes during pregnancy in multiple sclerosis. Only in-frame clones appear in the TCRdb table, and some are missing; sequencing was by immunoSEQ multiplex PCR. Of about 62,000 clones in the sample, approximately 95% were seen once. Germline CDR1 and CDR2: SGHDT and YYEEEE. The CDR3 extends over 13 amino acids. Trimming stripped 3 bases from V and 4 bases from J, with 10 bases between. Here the sequenced sample was CD8+ T cells from peripheral blood mononuclear cells, taken in the second trimester of pregnancy. The chain employs TRBV5-6 and TRBJ1-1, with TRBD1 as a possible D gene (5 bases). This TCR derives from a female donor with multiple sclerosis, enrolled in a pregnancy study. The CDR3 DNA is TGTGCCAGCAGCTCTACAGGAGTCACTGAAGCTTTCTTT. It yields the protein CASSSTGVTEAFF.